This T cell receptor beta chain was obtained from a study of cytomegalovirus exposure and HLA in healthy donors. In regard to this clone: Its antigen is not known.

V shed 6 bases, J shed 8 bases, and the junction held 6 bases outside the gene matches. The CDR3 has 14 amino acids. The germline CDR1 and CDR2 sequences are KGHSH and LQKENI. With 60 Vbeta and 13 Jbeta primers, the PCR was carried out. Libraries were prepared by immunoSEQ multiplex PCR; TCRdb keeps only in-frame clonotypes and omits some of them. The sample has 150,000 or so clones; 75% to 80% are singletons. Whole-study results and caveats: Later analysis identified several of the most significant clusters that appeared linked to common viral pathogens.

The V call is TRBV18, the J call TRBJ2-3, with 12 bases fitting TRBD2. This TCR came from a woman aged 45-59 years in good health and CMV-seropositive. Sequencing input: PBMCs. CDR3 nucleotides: TGTGCCAGCTCGGCTAGCGGGAGGGCCGGTACGCAGTATTTT. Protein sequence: CASSASGRAGTQYF.